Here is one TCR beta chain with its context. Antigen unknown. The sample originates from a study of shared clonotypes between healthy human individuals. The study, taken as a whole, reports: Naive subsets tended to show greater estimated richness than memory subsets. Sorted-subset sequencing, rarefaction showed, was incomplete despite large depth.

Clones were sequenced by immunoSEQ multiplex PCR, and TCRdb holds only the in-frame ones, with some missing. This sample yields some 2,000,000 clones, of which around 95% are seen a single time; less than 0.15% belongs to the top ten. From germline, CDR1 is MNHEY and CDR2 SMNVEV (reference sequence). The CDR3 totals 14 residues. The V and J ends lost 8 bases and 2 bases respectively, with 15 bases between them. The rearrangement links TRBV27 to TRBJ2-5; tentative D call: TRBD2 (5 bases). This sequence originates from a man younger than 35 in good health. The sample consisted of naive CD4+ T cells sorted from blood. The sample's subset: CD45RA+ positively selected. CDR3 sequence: CASGRVGLQETQYF. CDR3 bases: TGTGCCAGCGGGAGAGTAGGGTTACAAGAGACCCAGTACTTC.